This T cell receptor (beta chain) was profiled in a study of T cell responses to AZD1222 COVID-19 vaccine. At the level of the study: Recipients boosted at about 4 weeks or about 12 weeks are pooled.

As for this clone: Its antigen is still unknown.

Trimming cost V 3 bases and J 4 bases; bases outside gene matches: 11. The V gene's germline CDR1 is SEHNR and CDR2 FQNEAQ (reference sequence). The CDR3 is 16 amino acids. Produced via immunoSEQ multiplex PCR; TCRdb's table is partial and in-frame only. The sample shows 90,000 to 130,000 clones, about four fifths of them seen only once. Regarding the study as a whole: Every sample of the repertoires postdated the peak T cell response. Compared with day 0, the breadth and depth of the Spike-specific TCR repertoire rose significantly after two doses of AZD1222. Clonal diversity was possibly underestimated, and white British individuals and females predominated among donors.

The V gene is TRBV7-9, the J gene TRBJ1-2, with 7 positions matching TRBD1. The sequenced sample was peripheral blood, obtained on day 0 of AZD1222 vaccination. The TCR originated in an adult in good health. The CDR3 coding sequence is TGTGCCAGCAGCTTTGCGCCTTCGACAGGGATCTATGGCTACACCTTC. This codes for CASSFAPSTGIYGYTF. The full variable domain, completed using reference TRBV7-9 and TRBJ1-2, is DTGVSQNPRHKITKRGQNVTFRCDPISEHNRLYWYRQTLGQGPEFLTYFQNEAQLEKSRLLSDRFSAERPKGSFSTLEIQRTEQGDSAMYLCASSFAPSTGIYGYTFGSGTRLTVV.